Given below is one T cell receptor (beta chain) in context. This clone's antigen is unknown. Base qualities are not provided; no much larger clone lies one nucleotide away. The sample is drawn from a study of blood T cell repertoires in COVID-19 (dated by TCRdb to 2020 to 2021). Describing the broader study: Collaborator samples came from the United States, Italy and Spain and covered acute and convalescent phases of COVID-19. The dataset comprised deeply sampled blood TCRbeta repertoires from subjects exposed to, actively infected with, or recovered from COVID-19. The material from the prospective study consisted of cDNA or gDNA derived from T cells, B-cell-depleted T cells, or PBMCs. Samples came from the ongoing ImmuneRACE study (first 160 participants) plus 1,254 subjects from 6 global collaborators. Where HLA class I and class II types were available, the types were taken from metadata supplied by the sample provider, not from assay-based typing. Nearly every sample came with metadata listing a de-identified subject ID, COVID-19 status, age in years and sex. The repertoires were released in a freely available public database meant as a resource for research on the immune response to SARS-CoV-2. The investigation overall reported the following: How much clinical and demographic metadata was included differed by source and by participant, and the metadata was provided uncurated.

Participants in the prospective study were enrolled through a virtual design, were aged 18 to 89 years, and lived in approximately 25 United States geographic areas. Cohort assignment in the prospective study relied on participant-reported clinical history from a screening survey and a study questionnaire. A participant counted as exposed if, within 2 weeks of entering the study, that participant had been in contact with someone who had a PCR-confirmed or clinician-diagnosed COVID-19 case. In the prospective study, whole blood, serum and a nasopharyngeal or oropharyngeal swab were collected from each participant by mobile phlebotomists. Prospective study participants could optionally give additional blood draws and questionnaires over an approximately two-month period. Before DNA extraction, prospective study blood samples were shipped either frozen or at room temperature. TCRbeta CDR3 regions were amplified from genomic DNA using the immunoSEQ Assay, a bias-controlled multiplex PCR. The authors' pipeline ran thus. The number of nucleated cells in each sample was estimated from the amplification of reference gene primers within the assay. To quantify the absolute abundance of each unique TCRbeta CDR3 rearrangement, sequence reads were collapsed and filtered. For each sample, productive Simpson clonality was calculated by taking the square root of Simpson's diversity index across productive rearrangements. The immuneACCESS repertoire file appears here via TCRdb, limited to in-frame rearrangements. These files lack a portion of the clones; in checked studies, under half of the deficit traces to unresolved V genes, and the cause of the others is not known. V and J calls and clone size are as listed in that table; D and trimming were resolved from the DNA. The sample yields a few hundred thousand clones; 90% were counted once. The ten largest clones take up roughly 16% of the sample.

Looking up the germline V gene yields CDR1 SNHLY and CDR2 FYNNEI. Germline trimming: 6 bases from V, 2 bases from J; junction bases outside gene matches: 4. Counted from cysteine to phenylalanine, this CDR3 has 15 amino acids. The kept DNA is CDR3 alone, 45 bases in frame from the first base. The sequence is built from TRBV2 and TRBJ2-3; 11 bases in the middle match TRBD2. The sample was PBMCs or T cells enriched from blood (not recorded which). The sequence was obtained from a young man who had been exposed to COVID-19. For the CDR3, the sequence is CASRPTSGATDTQYF. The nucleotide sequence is TGTGCCAGCAGGCCGACTAGCGGGGCCACAGATACGCAGTATTTT. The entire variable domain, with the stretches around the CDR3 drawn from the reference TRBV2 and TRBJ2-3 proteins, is EPEVTQTPSHQVTQMGQEVILRCVPISNHLYFYWYRQILGQKVEFLVSFYNNEISEKSEIFDDQFSVERPDGSNFTLKIRSTKLEDSAMYFCASRPTSGATDTQYFGPGTRLTVL.